The rows below give T cell receptor beta chains drawn from one sample of a study of shared clonotypes between healthy human individuals. Libraries were prepared by immunoSEQ multiplex PCR; TCRdb keeps only in-frame clonotypes and omits some of them. Of 2.5 million or so clones detected, over 85% appear once; the ten largest clones hold around 0.14%. Sequenced: naive CD4+ T cells sorted from blood. The receptor source for this set is a man younger than 30 in good health. Each CDR3 is given with its conserved first and last residue. The D gene is left open where the match is weak.

d_call	v_call	j_call	cdr3_aa	cdr3_nt
TRBD2	TRBV2	TRBJ2-1	CASAGSGGLNEQFF	TGTGCCAGCGCTGGTAGCGGGGGTTTGAATGAGCAGTTCTTC
NA	TRBV10-3	TRBJ1-6	CAISESTADNSPLHF	TGTGCCATCAGTGAGTCCACAGCTGATAATTCACCCCTCCACTTT
NA	TRBV7-7	TRBJ2-3	CASSRDGSSTDTQYF	TGTGCTAGCAGCAGGGACGGTTCTAGCACAGATACGCAGTATTTT
NA	TRBV2	TRBJ2-2	CASSELTTYTGELFF	TGTGCCAGCAGTGAACTCACGACCTACACCGGGGAGCTGTTTTTT
TRBD1	TRBV6-5	TRBJ2-7	CASSTGTALSYEQYF	TGTGCCAGCAGTACCGGGACAGCTTTATCCTACGAGCAGTACTTC
TRBD2	TRBV7-2	TRBJ2-1	CASSLELAGGGEQFF	TGTGCCAGCAGCTTAGAGCTAGCGGGAGGAGGTGAGCAGTTCTTC
NA	TRBV5-4	TRBJ2-2	CASSLIGGNTGELFF	TGTGCCAGCAGCTTGATAGGGGGGAACACCGGGGAGCTGTTTTTT
NA	TRBV28	TRBJ1-1	CATYPPIRAGTEAFF	TGTGCCACCTACCCCCCAATTCGGGCAGGGACTGAAGCTTTCTTT
TRBD1	TRBV28	TRBJ1-4	CASSRDRATNEKLFF	TGTGCCAGCAGCCGGGACAGAGCAACTAATGAAAAACTGTTTTTT
NA	TRBV5-1	TRBJ2-3	CASSLGMGGTDTQYF	TGCGCCAGCAGCTTGGGAATGGGGGGCACAGATACGCAGTATTTT